These 2 T cell receptor beta chains came from one sample sequenced in a study of cytomegalovirus exposure and HLA in healthy donors. This PCR relied on a set of 60 Vbeta primers and 13 Jbeta primers. This table comes from immunoSEQ multiplex PCR, and its TCRdb copy is limited to in-frame clones, with some not included. The sample holds 120,000 or so clones, approximately 15% seen once. What was sequenced was PBMCs. These TCRs come from a woman between 18 and 30 years old in good health and CMV-seronegative.

The J gene is TRBJ1-1, the V gene TRBV28, with D possibly TRBD1 on 5 matching bases. Germline assignment: CDR1 MDHEN and CDR2 SYDVKM. The V and J ends lost 3 bases and 12 bases respectively, with 14 bases between them. CDR3 length equals 12 residues. In nucleotides, the CDR3 is TGTGCCAGCAGTTTTAGGGCAGGGTCTTCTTTCTTT. Translated, it gives CASSFRAGSSFF.

This clone was seen a handful of times. V usage is TRBV25-1 and J usage is TRBJ1-5; tentative D call: TRBD1 (5 bases). The germline gives CDR1 MGHDK, CDR2 SYGVNS. V lost 1 base to trimming and J lost 1 base, with 5 bases between them. The CDR3 is 14 residues long. This CDR3 reads CASSESGSNQPQHF. In DNA, the CDR3 is TGTGCCAGCAGTGAATCAGGGAGCAATCAGCCCCAGCATTTT.